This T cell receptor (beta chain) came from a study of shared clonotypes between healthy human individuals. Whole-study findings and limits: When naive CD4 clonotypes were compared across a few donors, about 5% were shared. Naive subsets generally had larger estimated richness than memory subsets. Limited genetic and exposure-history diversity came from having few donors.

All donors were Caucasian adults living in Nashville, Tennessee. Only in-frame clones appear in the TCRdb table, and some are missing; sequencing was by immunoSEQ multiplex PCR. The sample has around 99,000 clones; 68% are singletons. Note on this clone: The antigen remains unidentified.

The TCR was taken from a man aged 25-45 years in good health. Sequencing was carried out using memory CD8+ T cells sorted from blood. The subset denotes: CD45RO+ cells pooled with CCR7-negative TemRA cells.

CDR3 bases: TGTGCCAGCAGCTTAGATCATCGGTCTAGCGGGATTAGAGAGACCCAGTACTTC. It codes for CASSLDHRSSGIRETQYF. The chain recombines TRBV11-2 with TRBJ2-5; TRBD2 agrees at 9 bases. The germline CDR1 and CDR2 sequences are SGHAT and FQNNGV. Trimming took 0 bases from V and 4 from J; bases not matched to a gene: 12. The CDR3 contains 18 residues. Full variable domain (outside the CDR3, taken from reference TRBV11-2 and TRBJ2-5): EAGVAQSPRYKIIEKRQSVAFWCNPISGHATLYWYQQILGQGPKLLIQFQNNGVVDDSQLPKDRFSAERLKGVDSTLKIQPAKLEDSAVYLCASSLDHRSSGIRETQYFGPGTRLLVL.